The 26 T cell receptor beta chains listed next were all sequenced from one sample in a study of PD-1 blockade in mismatch repair-deficient tumors. Profiling relied on immunoSEQ multiplex PCR, and the TCRdb table lists in-frame clones only, not all of them. The table lists about 84,000 clones, over 70% of them singletons. Sequenced material: peripheral blood, taken 12 weeks after starting pembrolizumab. Receptor source: an adult with mismatch repair-deficient cancer.

The sample holds one count of this clone. The chain couples TRBV6-7 to TRBJ2-7; 11 bases agree with TRBD2. TRBV6-7 is placed among ORFs of uncertain function. The CDR3 runs 17 residues. With V trimmed by 5 bases and J by 3 bases, 12 bases remained unmatched. CDR3 sequence (DNA): TGTGCCAGCAGTCCCCAAATTAGCGGGAGGGGAAACTACGAGCAGTACTTC. As protein: CASSPQISGRGNYEQYF.

This chain uses TRBV4-1 with TRBJ2-1; D is perhaps TRBD1 (6 bases). CDR1 and CDR2 from the germline V gene are MGHRA and YSYEKL. The CDR3 consists of 15 residues. V was pared by 5 bases and J by 1 base, with 12 bases between. Here the CDR3 reads CASSYTGTSYNEQFF. The CDR3, as DNA: TGCGCCAGCAGCTACACCGGGACATCCTACAATGAGCAGTTCTTC.

The rearrangement joins TRBV11-2 to TRBJ2-7, with a possible D match to TRBD2 (6 bases). CDR3 length: 17 residues. Trimming left V 3 bases short and J 4 bases short, with 22 bases between. The V gene's germline CDR1 is SGHAT and CDR2 FQNNGV. Here the CDR3 DNA reads TGTGCCAGCAGCTTTCGTCGAGCGGGCCCAACCTCTTACGAGCAGTACTTC. Translating it yields CASSFRRAGPTSYEQYF.

The chain combines TRBV6-6 with TRBJ1-3; unclear D gene. Germline CDR1 is MNHNY and CDR2 is SVGAGI (reference sequence). V gave up 0 bases and J gave up 1 base, with 4 bases separating them. The CDR3 runs 14 residues. Here the CDR3 reads CASSYSGSGNTIYF. CDR3 sequence (DNA): TGTGCCAGCAGTTACTCGGGGTCTGGAAACACCATATATTTT.

The CDR3 region is CASSPASGGYTF. CDR3 DNA: TGTGCCAGCAGCCCCGCGTCGGGGGGCTACACCTTC. The rearrangement uses TRBV7-9 and TRBJ1-2; no clear D. Trimming left V 5 bases short and J 8 bases short, with 12 bases between. The CDR3 consists of 12 residues. Germline CDR1 and CDR2: SEHNR and FQNEAQ (reference sequence). Drawing the rest from reference TRBV7-9 and TRBJ1-2, the complete variable domain is DTGVSQNPRHKITKRGQNVTFRCDPISEHNRLYWYRQTLGQGPEFLTYFQNEAQLEKSRLLSDRFSAERPKGSFSTLEIQRTEQGDSAMYLCASSPASGGYTFGSGTRLTVV.

The chain couples TRBV27 to TRBJ2-7; 7 nucleotides match TRBD2. In germline, CDR1 is MNHEY, CDR2 SMNVEV (reference sequence). After removal of 8 bases from V and 2 bases from J, the junction contained 12 bases not matched to a gene. This CDR3 region has 15 residues. CDR3 nucleotide sequence: TGTGCCAGCCAGGATGGGCCCGGACTAGCCTACGAGCAGTACTTC. Encoded protein: CASQDGPGLAYEQYF.

This clone came up once. The germline gene is not matched at one end of the junction; a read error may be the cause. J is TRBJ2-5 and V is TRBV7-7; no definite D call. CDR3 size: 13 residues. Germline CDR1 SSHAT, CDR2 FNYEAQ (reference sequence). In nucleotides, the CDR3 is TGTGCTAGCAGCTTATTCCTCCAAGAGACCCAGTACTTC. Protein product: CASSLFLQETQYF.

This clone was seen a single time. This chain links TRBV30 with TRBJ2-1, with unresolved D. V lost 0 bases, J lost 7 bases, and 16 bases lay in between. This CDR3 is 15 amino acids long. CDR1 is GTSNPN, CDR2 SVGIG, per germline (reference sequence). CDR3 bases: TGTGCCTGGAGTGTGCCCCTAGGATATGGGAATGAGCAGTTCTTC. Its protein product is CAWSVPLGYGNEQFF.

The chain combines TRBV12-2 with TRBJ1-1. TRBV12-2 is a pseudogene. The CDR3 sequence is 16 residues long. CDR3 region: CASRLVNIGVDTEAFF. The DNA of the CDR3 is TGTGCAAGTCGCTTAGTGAACATAGGCGTAGACACTGAAGCTTTCTTT.

The V and J genes are TRBV5-4 and TRBJ1-1; no clear D gene. Looked up from germline, CDR1 is SGHNT and CDR2 is YYREEE (reference sequence). With 0 bases removed from V and 0 bases from J, the gap between germline ends came to 9 bases. There are 15 residues in the CDR3. The DNA for the CDR3 is TGTGCCAGCAGCTTGGCCGCAGGCATGAACACTGAAGCTTTCTTT. As protein: CASSLAAGMNTEAFF.

This sequence joins TRBV11-2 and TRBJ2-7, with 7 positions matching TRBD2. This CDR3 is built from 18 residues. V shed 5 bases, J shed 3 bases, and the junction held 19 bases outside the gene matches. Germline CDR1 reads SGHAT; CDR2 reads FQNNGV. In nucleotides, the CDR3 is TGTGCCAGCAGCACTCGGGGCGGGAGTCGGGAGGCGGGCTACGAGCAGTACTTC. Its translation is CASSTRGGSREAGYEQYF.

This clone occurred a few times. J is TRBJ2-7 and V is TRBV7-4, with TRBD2 matching 12 bases. This CDR3 has 15 residues. Germline CDR1 reads SGHVT; CDR2 reads SQSDAQ. The J segment lost 7 bases and the V segment lost 1 base, leaving 5 bases of the junction unmatched. The CDR3 nucleotides read TGTGCCAGCAGCTTAGATCTAGCGGGAGGGGAAGAGCAGTACTTC. Translating gives CASSLDLAGGEEQYF. The full variable domain, completed using reference TRBV7-4 and TRBJ2-7, is GAGVSQSPRYKVAKRGRDVALRCDSISGHVTLYWYRQTLGQGSEVLTYSQSDAQRDKSGRPSGRFSAERPERSVSTLKIQRTEQGDSAVYLCASSLDLAGGEEQYFGPGTRLTVT.

This chain uses TRBV7-9 with TRBJ2-7, with D maybe TRBD2 (5 bases). Per the germline V gene, CDR1 is SEHNR and CDR2 is FQNEAQ (reference sequence). The germline V and J ends were trimmed by 3 bases and 6 bases, with 9 bases remaining between them. The CDR3 is 12 residues long. CDR3 nucleotides: TGTGCCAGCAGCTTCCAGGCGGGCGAGCAGTACTTC. Translation: CASSFQAGEQYF.

This clone was found a few times. The chain links TRBV7-2 to TRBJ2-1; 10 nucleotides align to TRBD1. Germline V gene lookup returns CDR1 SGHTA and CDR2 FQGNSA. The V and J ends lost 1 base and 14 bases, in that order; junction bases with no gene match: 11. The CDR3 length is 15 residues. The CDR3 DNA is TGTGCCAGCAGCTTAGGGCCGGGACAGGGGCCCCAGGAGTTCTTC. Its protein is CASSLGPGQGPQEFF.

This chain uses TRBV28 with TRBJ2-1, with D possibly matching TRBD2 (5 bases). The ends were cut back, 5 bases at V and 7 bases at J, with 15 bases in the middle. The CDR3 is 14 amino acids. Germline CDR1 MDHEN, CDR2 SYDVKM. CDR3: CASSAPGGDNEQFF. The CDR3 DNA follows: TGTGCCAGCAGTGCACCAGGAGGTGATAATGAGCAGTTCTTC.

The V call is TRBV6-5, the J call TRBJ2-1, with TRBD2 matching 8 bases. Trimming removed 6 bases from V and 9 bases from J; junction bases left unmatched: 7. The CDR3 has 13 residues. Looked up from germline, CDR1 is MNHEY and CDR2 is SVGAGI. CDR3 protein: CASRGLESGEQFF. As DNA, the CDR3 is TGTGCCAGCAGGGGACTAGAAAGCGGTGAGCAGTTCTTC.

The chain couples TRBV2 to TRBJ2-3; 8 nucleotides align to TRBD1. Germline loops: CDR1 SNHLY, CDR2 FYNNEI. With V trimmed by 3 bases and J by 5 bases, 10 bases remained unmatched. This CDR3 has 16 residues. The CDR3 sequence is CASSERDRGGVDTQYF. The CDR3 bases are TGTGCCAGCAGTGAGCGAGACAGGGGTGGAGTAGATACGCAGTATTTT.

This chain connects TRBV5-4 to TRBJ2-3; 7 positions match TRBD2. Germline values: CDR1 SGHNT, CDR2 YYREEE (reference sequence). The CDR3 sequence is 14 residues long. V gave up 5 bases and J gave up 4 bases; unmatched junction bases: 7. CDR3 region: CASRGRGWPDTQYF. CDR3 coding DNA: TGTGCCAGCAGGGGGAGGGGTTGGCCAGATACGCAGTATTTT.

This clone was recorded only once. The chain has TRBV5-4 and TRBJ2-7; a weak D match, TRBD2 (6 bases). The CDR3 is made up of 14 amino acids. The V end was cut by 0 bases, the J end by 3 bases, with 10 bases between. The germline V gene encodes CDR1 SGHNT and CDR2 YYREEE (reference sequence). CDR3 residues: CASSLGGTVYEQYF. The CDR3 bases are TGTGCCAGCAGCTTGGGCGGGACTGTCTACGAGCAGTACTTC.

This clone came up once. The rearrangement joins TRBV7-2 to TRBJ2-2; the match to TRBD2 covers 7 bases. In germline, CDR1 is SGHTA, CDR2 FQGNSA. The CDR3 totals 15 residues. V gave up 7 bases and J gave up 3 bases; unmatched junction bases: 8. CDR3 residues: CASTMRAGDTGELFF. The DNA for the CDR3 is TGTGCCAGCACCATGCGGGCGGGAGACACCGGGGAGCTGTTTTTT.

This clone was observed a handful of times. The chain combines TRBV7-2 with TRBJ2-2; D remains unclear. CDR1 and CDR2 from the germline V gene are SGHTA and FQGNSA. The CDR3 spans 13 residues. Trimming cost V 5 bases and J 8 bases, with 12 bases left between them. The CDR3 here is CASSLFRSGELFF. In DNA form, the CDR3 reads TGTGCCAGCAGCCTATTCCGTTCGGGGGAGCTGTTTTTT. Combining the CDR3 with reference TRBV7-2 and TRBJ2-2 gives the whole variable domain GAGVSQSPSNKVTEKGKDVELRCDPISGHTALYWYRQSLGQGLEFLIYFQGNSAPDKSGLPSDRFSAERTGGSVSTLTIQRTQQEDSAVYLCASSLFRSGELFFGEGSRLTVL.

This clone occurred a few times. V usage is TRBV27 and J usage is TRBJ2-2; possibly TRBD1 for D (6 bases). The germline V and J ends were trimmed by 5 bases and 2 bases, with 9 bases remaining between them. Germline V gene data show CDR1 as MNHEY and CDR2 as SMNVEV (reference sequence). The CDR3 is 14 residues long. The CDR3 sequence: CASSPDSNTGELFF. CDR3 nucleotide sequence: TGTGCCAGCAGTCCGGACAGTAACACCGGGGAGCTGTTTTTT.

The chain combines TRBV5-1 with TRBJ2-2; D uncertain. Trimming shortened V by 0 bases and J by 4 bases, and 4 bases separated the two germline ends. Looked up from germline, CDR1 is SGHRS and CDR2 is YFSETQ. This CDR3 is 13 amino acids long. The CDR3 nucleotides read TGCGCCAGCAGCTTGGTCGTCACCGGGGAGCTGTTTTTT. Protein: CASSLVVTGELFF. The variable domain in full, with the rest retrieved from reference TRBV5-1 and TRBJ2-2, is KAGVTQTPRYLIKTRGQQVTLSCSPISGHRSVSWYQQTPGQGLQFLFEYFSETQRNKGNFPGRFSGRQFSNSRSEMNVSTLELGDSALYLCASSLVVTGELFFGEGSRLTVL.

This clone was counted only a few times. The J gene is TRBJ1-5, the V gene TRBV9; D might be TRBD1 (6 bases). Trimming took 7 bases from V and 5 from J, leaving 16 bases between them. The CDR3 spans 14 residues. The germline gives CDR1 SGDLS, CDR2 YYNGEE. The CDR3 DNA reads TGTGCCAGCGGATTGACAGGTGAATATCAGCCCCAGCATTTT. Residues: CASGLTGEYQPQHF.

Points on this clone: An end of the junction does not agree with germline; a read error may underlie this. The chain couples TRBV7-7 to TRBJ2-3, with TRBD1 identical over 9 bases. The germline V gene encodes CDR1 SSHAT and CDR2 FNYEAQ (reference sequence). The CDR3 runs 16 residues. CDR3 bases: TGTGCTAGCAGTCCCCTTGGGACAGGGTGGACAGATACGCAGTATTTT. It specifies CASSPLGTGWTDTQYF.

This clone was seen only once. V gene TRBV7-6 combines with J gene TRBJ2-3; D perhaps matches TRBD2 (5 bases). Germline-derived CDR1 and CDR2 are SGHVS and FNYEAQ. The CDR3 sequence is 13 residues long. V lost 1 base, J lost 9 bases, and 11 bases lay in between. In nucleotides, the CDR3 is TGTGCCAGCAGCTTAGGACGGGATGGGACGCAGTATTTT. Translating gives CASSLGRDGTQYF.